This T cell receptor (beta chain) is drawn from a study of T cell responses to AZD1222 COVID-19 vaccine. General study results and limits: Mostly white British, mostly female donors; authors suggested clonal diversity may be underestimated. Spike-specific TCR breadth and depth rose after two AZD1222 doses.

The CDR3 length is 16 residues. Trimming stripped 3 bases from V and 2 bases from J, with 16 bases between. The germline V gene has CDR1 KGHSH and CDR2 LQKENI. With respect to this clone: Its antigen remains unidentified.

The assay was immunoSEQ multiplex PCR, and TCRdb's table has in-frame clones only and misses some. The sample has roughly 140,000 clones; about 91% are singletons. The chain carries TRBV18 and TRBJ1-2; possible D gene TRBD1, 6 bases. This clonotype was obtained from an adult in good health. The specimen was peripheral blood, collected on day 0 of MenACWY control vaccination. As DNA, the CDR3 is TGTGCCAGCTCACCCTACGGGGACCAGGGGAACTATGGCTACACCTTC. Residues: CASSPYGDQGNYGYTF.